This paragraph reports one T cell receptor (beta chain). How the authors handled the data: By means of reference gene primer amplification, nucleated cell counts were estimated. Clones were read by immunoSEQ multiplex PCR, and TCRdb kept only the in-frame ones, dropping some. D and trimming were read from the DNA, whereas the V and J calls and clone size are those reported in that table. The sample carries more than 100,000 clones, roughly 83% recorded once. The data originate from a study of blood T cell repertoires in COVID-19. About the study: Sample material is recorded as cDNA or gDNA derived from T cells, B-cell-depleted T cells, or PBMCs.

Germline V lookup: CDR1 SGHVS, CDR2 FQNEAQ. The CDR3 covers 16 residues. V was clipped by 6 bases and J by 3 bases; unmatched bases: 9. The source is a man aged 60 to 75 with acute or convalescent COVID-19. Source material: peripheral blood. The chain combines TRBV7-8 with TRBJ2-7; 12 bases align to TRBD2. The CDR3 loop is CASRRTSGELYYEQYF. CDR3 nucleotides: TGTGCCAGCAGGCGGACTAGCGGGGAACTATACTACGAGCAGTACTTC. The entire variable domain, with the rest obtained from reference TRBV7-8 and TRBJ2-7, is as follows: GAGVSQSPRYKVAKRGQDVALRCDPISGHVSLFWYQQALGQGPEFLTYFQNEAQLDKSGLPSDRFFAERPEGSVSTLKIQRTQQEDSAVYLCASRRTSGELYYEQYFGPGTRLTVT.